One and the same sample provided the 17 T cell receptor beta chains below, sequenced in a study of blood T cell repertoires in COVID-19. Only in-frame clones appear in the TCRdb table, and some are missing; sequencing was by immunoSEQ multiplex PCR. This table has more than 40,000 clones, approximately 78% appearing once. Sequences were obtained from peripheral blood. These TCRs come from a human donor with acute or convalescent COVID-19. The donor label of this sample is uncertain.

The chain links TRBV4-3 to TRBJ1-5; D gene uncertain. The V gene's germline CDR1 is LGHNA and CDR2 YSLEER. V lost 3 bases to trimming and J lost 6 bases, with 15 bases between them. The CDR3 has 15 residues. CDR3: CASSQSRSSSQPQHF. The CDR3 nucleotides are TGCGCCAGCAGCCAGTCTAGGAGTTCATCTCAGCCCCAGCATTTT.

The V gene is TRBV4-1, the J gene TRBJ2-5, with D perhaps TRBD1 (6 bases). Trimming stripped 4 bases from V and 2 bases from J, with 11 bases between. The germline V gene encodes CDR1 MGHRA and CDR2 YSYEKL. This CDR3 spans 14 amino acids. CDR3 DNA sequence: TGCGCCAGCAGCCTTCGGACAGATCAAGAGACCCAGTACTTC. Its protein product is CASSLRTDQETQYF.

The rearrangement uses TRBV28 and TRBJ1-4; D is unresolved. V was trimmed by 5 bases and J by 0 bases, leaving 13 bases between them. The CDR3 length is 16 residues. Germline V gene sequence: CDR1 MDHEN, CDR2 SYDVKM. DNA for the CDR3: TGTGCCAGCAGTCTGCGACAAACTGCAACTAATGAAAAACTGTTTTTT. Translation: CASSLRQTATNEKLFF. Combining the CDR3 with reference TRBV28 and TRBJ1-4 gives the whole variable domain DVKVTQSSRYLVKRTGEKVFLECVQDMDHENMFWYRQDPGLGLRLIYFSYDVKMKEKGDIPEGYSVSREKKERFSLILESASTNQTSMYLCASSLRQTATNEKLFFGSGTQLSVL.

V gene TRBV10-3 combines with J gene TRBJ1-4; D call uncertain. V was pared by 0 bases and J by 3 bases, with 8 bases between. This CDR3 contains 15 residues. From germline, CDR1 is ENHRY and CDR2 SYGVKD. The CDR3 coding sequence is TGTGCCATCAGTGAGTCGAACGGGGCTAATGAAAAACTGTTTTTT. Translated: CAISESNGANEKLFF.

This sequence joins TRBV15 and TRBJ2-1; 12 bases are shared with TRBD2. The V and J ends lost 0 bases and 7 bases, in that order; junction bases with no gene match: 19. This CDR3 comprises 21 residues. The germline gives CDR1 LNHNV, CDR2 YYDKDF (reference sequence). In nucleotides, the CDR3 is TGTGCCACCAGCAGAGATCGAGCTAGCGGGAGGGCCTGGGGTGAAGCGAATGAGCAGTTCTTC. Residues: CATSRDRASGRAWGEANEQFF. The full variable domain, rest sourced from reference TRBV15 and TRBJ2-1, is DAMVIQNPRYQVTQFGKPVTLSCSQTLNHNVMYWYQQKSSQAPKLLFHYYDKDFNNEADTPDNFQSRRPNTSFCFLDIRSPGLGDTAMYLCATSRDRASGRAWGEANEQFFGPGTRLTVL.

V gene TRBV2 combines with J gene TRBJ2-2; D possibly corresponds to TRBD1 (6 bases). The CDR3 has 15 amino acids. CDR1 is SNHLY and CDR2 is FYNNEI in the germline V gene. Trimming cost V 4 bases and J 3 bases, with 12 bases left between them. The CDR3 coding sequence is TGTGCCAGCAGTGTACAGGGTCTTGACACCGGGGAGCTGTTTTTT. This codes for CASSVQGLDTGELFF.

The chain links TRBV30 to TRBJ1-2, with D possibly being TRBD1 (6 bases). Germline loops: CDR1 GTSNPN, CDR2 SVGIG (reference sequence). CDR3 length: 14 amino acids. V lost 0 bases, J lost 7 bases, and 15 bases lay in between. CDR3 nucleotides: TGTGCCTGGAGTGTACGTGGGGGCTTAGGTGGCTACACCTTC. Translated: CAWSVRGGLGGYTF.

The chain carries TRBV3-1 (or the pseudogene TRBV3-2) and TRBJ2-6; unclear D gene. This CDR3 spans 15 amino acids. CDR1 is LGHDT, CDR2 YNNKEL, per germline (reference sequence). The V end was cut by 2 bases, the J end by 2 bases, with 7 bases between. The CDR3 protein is CASSQMNTGANVLTF. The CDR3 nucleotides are TGTGCCAGCAGCCAAATGAACACTGGGGCCAACGTCCTGACTTTC.

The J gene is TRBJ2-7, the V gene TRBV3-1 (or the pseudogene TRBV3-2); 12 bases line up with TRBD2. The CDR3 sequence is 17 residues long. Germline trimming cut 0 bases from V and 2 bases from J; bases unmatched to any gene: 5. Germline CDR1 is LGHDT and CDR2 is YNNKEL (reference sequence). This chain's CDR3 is CASSQDTGLAGTYEQYF. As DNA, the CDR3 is TGTGCCAGCAGCCAAGATACCGGACTAGCGGGGACCTACGAGCAGTACTTC.

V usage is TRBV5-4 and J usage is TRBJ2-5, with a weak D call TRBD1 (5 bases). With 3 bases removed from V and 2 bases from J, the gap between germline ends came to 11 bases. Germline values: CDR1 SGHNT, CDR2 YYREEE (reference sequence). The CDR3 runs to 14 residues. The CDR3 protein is CASSSGHIQETQYF. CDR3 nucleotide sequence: TGTGCCAGCAGCTCTGGACACATACAAGAGACCCAGTACTTC.

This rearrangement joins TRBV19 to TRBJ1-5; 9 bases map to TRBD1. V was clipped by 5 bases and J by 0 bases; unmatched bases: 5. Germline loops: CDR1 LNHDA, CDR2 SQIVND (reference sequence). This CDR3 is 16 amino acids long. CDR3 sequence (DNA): TGTGCCAGTAGTGACAGGGGGGCTTATAGCAATCAGCCCCAGCATTTT. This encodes CASSDRGAYSNQPQHF.

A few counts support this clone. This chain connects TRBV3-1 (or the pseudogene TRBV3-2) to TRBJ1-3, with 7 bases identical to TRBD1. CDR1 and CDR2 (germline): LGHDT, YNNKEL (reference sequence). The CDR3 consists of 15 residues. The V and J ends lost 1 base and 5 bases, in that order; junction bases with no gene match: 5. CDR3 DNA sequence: TGTGCCAGCAGCCAAGGACAGGGAATAAGAAACACCATATATTTT. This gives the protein CASSQGQGIRNTIYF.

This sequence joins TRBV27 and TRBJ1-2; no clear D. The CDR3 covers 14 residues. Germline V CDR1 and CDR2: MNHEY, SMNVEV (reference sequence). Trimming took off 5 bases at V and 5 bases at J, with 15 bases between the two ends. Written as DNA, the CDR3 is TGTGCCAGCAGTAATCCCGGGGAGGCGTATGGCTACACCTTC. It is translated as CASSNPGEAYGYTF.

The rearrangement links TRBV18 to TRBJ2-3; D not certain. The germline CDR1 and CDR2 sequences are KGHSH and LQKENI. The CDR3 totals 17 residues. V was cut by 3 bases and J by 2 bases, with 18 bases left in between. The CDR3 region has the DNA TGTGCCAGCTCACCTTCGACCAGCGTCTCAGCCACAGATACGCAGTATTTT. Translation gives CASSPSTSVSATDTQYF.

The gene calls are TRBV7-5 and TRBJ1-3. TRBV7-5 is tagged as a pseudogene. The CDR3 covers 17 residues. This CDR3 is CARSLSGIGRAGNTIYF. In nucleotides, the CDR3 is TGTGCCAGAAGCCTTTCGGGAATAGGAAGGGCTGGAAACACCATATATTTT.

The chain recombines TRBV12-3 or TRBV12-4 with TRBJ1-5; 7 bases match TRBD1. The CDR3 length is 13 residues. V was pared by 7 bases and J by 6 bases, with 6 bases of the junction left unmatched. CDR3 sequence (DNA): TGTGCCAGCACAGAGGGGGCGACTCAGCCCCAGCATTTT. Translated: CASTEGATQPQHF.

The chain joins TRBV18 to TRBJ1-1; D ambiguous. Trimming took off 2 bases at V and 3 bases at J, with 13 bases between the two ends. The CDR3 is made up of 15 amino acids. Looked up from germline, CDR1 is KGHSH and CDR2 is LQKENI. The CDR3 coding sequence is TGTGCCAGCTCACCAAGAACCAACGGGGACACTGAAGCTTTCTTT. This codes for CASSPRTNGDTEAFF.